These 25 T cell receptor beta chains share one sample of origin, sequenced in a study of shared clonotypes between healthy human individuals. The assay was immunoSEQ multiplex PCR, and TCRdb's table has in-frame clones only and misses some. The sample lists 560,000 or so clones; around 96% were seen once. CD45RO-negative, CCR7-selected cells formed the naive CD8 fraction, which excluded terminally differentiated effector memory CD45RA+ cells. What was sequenced was naive CD8+ T cells sorted from blood. These receptors originate from a woman younger than 45 in good health.

The genes are TRBV28 and TRBJ2-7; TRBD2 is a possible D gene (6 bases). CDR1 and CDR2 (germline): MDHEN, SYDVKM. Deletions cut 1 base from V and 0 bases from J, with 13 bases between. The CDR3 length is 16 residues. The CDR3 reads CASSLFRSGPSYEQYF. The CDR3 DNA follows: TGTGCCAGCAGTTTATTCAGGAGCGGGCCCTCCTACGAGCAGTACTTC.

The chain carries TRBV7-3 and TRBJ2-7; TRBD1 aligns across 7 bases. Germline-derived CDR1 and CDR2 are SGHTA and FQGTGA. V shed 5 bases and J 4 bases; nucleotides not matched to a gene: 5. The CDR3 consists of 13 residues. The CDR3 DNA reads as TGTGCCAGCAGCCAACGACAGGGTTACGAGCAGTACTTC. This translates into CASSQRQGYEQYF.

This clone was observed a few times. Other nucleotide sequences from this sample produce the same CDR3. V gene TRBV6-5 combines with J gene TRBJ2-2; D ambiguous. This CDR3 region has 12 residues. CDR1 MNHEY and CDR2 SVGAGI come from the germline V gene. Between the trimmed V and J ends, which lost 2 bases and 4 bases, there was a span of 2 bases. The CDR3 nucleotides are TGTGCCAGCAGTTACGGCACCGGGGAGCTGTTTTTT. It codes for CASSYGTGELFF.

The chain links TRBV7-8 to TRBJ2-5; the match to TRBD2 covers 9 bases. This CDR3 is built from 15 residues. CDR1 is SGHVS and CDR2 is FQNEAQ in the germline V gene. Trimming took 6 bases from V and 4 from J; bases not matched to a gene: 9. The CDR3 DNA is TGTGCCAGCAGACGTCGGCGGGAGGGCCGAGAGACCCAGTACTTC. Its translation is CASRRRREGRETQYF. Drawing the rest from reference TRBV7-8 and TRBJ2-5, the complete variable domain is GAGVSQSPRYKVAKRGQDVALRCDPISGHVSLFWYQQALGQGPEFLTYFQNEAQLDKSGLPSDRFFAERPEGSVSTLKIQRTQQEDSAVYLCASRRRREGRETQYFGPGTRLLVL.

The genes are TRBV19 and TRBJ1-4; D is unclear. The CDR3 contains 13 residues. Per germline, CDR1 LNHDA and CDR2 SQIVND (reference sequence). The germline V and J ends were trimmed by 8 bases and 4 bases, with 11 bases remaining between them. CDR3 sequence: CASGEAFNEKLFF. CDR3 sequence (DNA): TGTGCCAGTGGGGAGGCTTTTAATGAAAAACTGTTTTTT. Based on the CDR3 plus reference TRBV19 and TRBJ1-4, the full variable domain is DGGITQSPKYLFRKEGQNVTLSCEQNLNHDAMYWYRQDPGQGLRLIYYSQIVNDFQKGDIAEGYSVSREKKESFPLTVTSAQKNPTAFYLCASGEAFNEKLFFGSGTQLSVL.

The V gene is TRBV7-6, the J gene TRBJ2-3; 15 bases line up with TRBD2. Looked up from germline, CDR1 is SGHVS and CDR2 is FNYEAQ. J was trimmed by 0 bases and V by 5 bases; bases with no gene match: 6. The CDR3 sequence is 18 residues long. CDR3 coding DNA: TGTGCCAGCAGCGCGGGACTAGCGGGAGGCGCGAGCACAGATACGCAGTATTTT. Residues: CASSAGLAGGASTDTQYF. The variable domain in full, completed from reference TRBV7-6 and TRBJ2-3, reads GAGVSQSPRYKVTKRGQDVALRCDPISGHVSLYWYRQALGQGPEFLTYFNYEAQQDKSGLPNDRFSAERPEGSISTLTIQRTEQRDSAMYRCASSAGLAGGASTDTQYFGPGTRLTVL.

This clone showed up just once. The gene calls are TRBV1 and TRBJ2-1; the D segment call TRBD2 is taken from the table without a DNA check. TRBV1 is a documented pseudogene. The CDR3 consists of 17 residues. CDR3 protein: CTSSQVPERESYNEQFF. The CDR3 DNA reads as TGCACCAGCAGCCAAGTCCCAGAGCGGGAGAGTTACAATGAGCAGTTCTTC.

The rearrangement links TRBV14 to TRBJ2-5; D remains ambiguous. Between the trimmed V and J ends, which lost 0 bases and 5 bases, there was a span of 13 bases. This CDR3 is 15 amino acids long. Germline CDR1 and CDR2: SGHDN and FVKESK. The CDR3 loop is CASSQDPTTPETQYF. The CDR3 DNA reads TGTGCCAGCAGCCAAGATCCAACAACTCCGGAGACCCAGTACTTC.

The chain links TRBV28 to TRBJ1-2, with unresolved D. Trimming shortened V by 4 bases and J by 5 bases, and 14 bases separated the two germline ends. From germline, CDR1 is MDHEN and CDR2 SYDVKM. CDR3 size: 14 residues. CDR3 amino acids: CASSSPSRPYGYTF. CDR3 nucleotides: TGTGCCAGCAGTTCCCCGTCCAGGCCGTATGGCTACACCTTC.

This chain links TRBV28 with TRBJ2-4, with TRBD2 identical over 11 bases. With 5 bases clipped from V and 3 bases from J, the junction kept 9 bases outside the gene matches. The CDR3 spans 17 residues. The V gene's germline CDR1 is MDHEN and CDR2 SYDVKM. This chain's CDR3 is CASSQPLAGVGKNIQYF. The CDR3 DNA is TGTGCCAGCAGTCAACCACTAGCGGGAGTTGGCAAAAACATTCAGTACTTC.

The chain links TRBV5-6 to TRBJ2-5; D is unclear. CDR1 is SGHDT and CDR2 is YYEEEE in the germline V gene. V lost 4 bases and J lost 11, with 24 bases in between. The CDR3 is 15 amino acids. CDR3 in amino acids: CASSGVGPRIKEQYF. CDR3 DNA: TGTGCCAGCAGCGGGGTCGGGCCCCGGATTAAGGAGCAGTACTTC.

V is TRBV4-2 and J is TRBJ2-7, with TRBD1 matching 7 bases. This CDR3 is built from 15 residues. Per germline, CDR1 LGHNA and CDR2 YNFKEQ. The trim removed 0 bases at V and 2 bases at J, leaving 4 bases unmatched. The CDR3 sequence: CASSQERTGPYEQYF. CDR3 in DNA: TGTGCCAGCAGCCAAGAAAGGACAGGACCCTACGAGCAGTACTTC.

This chain connects TRBV27 to TRBJ2-2; D unclear. Germline V gene sequence: CDR1 MNHEY, CDR2 SMNVEV (reference sequence). The CDR3 loop spans 12 amino acids. V lost 7 bases and J lost 8, with 11 bases in between. The CDR3 spells CASTDLGGELFF. CDR3 nucleotide sequence: TGTGCCAGCACGGACCTCGGGGGGGAGCTGTTTTTT.

For this clone: A junction boundary mismatches the germline segment, possibly from a read error. This chain connects TRBV4-1 to TRBJ2-3; D unclear. The CDR3 is 13 amino acids. Germline lookup yields CDR1 MGHRA and CDR2 YSYEKL. In nucleotides, the CDR3 is TGCGCCAGCAGTCAAGACGAGGAAGATACGCAGTATTTT. Protein product: CASSQDEEDTQYF.

This chain joins TRBV27 and TRBJ1-1; a weak D match, TRBD1 (5 bases). Germline CDR1 reads MNHEY; CDR2 reads SMNVEV (reference sequence). The CDR3 loop spans 15 amino acids. Trimming pared 0 bases from V and 10 bases from J, leaving 18 bases between. The CDR3 nucleotides are TGTGCCAGCAGTTTATCCGTAGGGACGGTCGCGGTAGCTTTCTTT. Translation: CASSLSVGTVAVAFF.

The chain employs TRBV29-1 and TRBJ2-5; D is tentatively TRBD1 or TRBD2 (5 bases each). Trimming took 1 base from V and 5 from J, leaving 11 bases between them. The CDR3 loop spans 13 amino acids. Germline assignment: CDR1 SQVTM and CDR2 ANQGSEA. The CDR3 DNA follows: TGCAGCGTTGAAGTTCCGGGACCCGAGACCCAGTACTTC. Its translation is CSVEVPGPETQYF. The whole variable domain, filled in from reference TRBV29-1 and TRBJ2-5, reads SAVISQKPSRDICQRGTSLTIQCQVDSQVTMMFWYRQQPGQSLTLIATANQGSEATYESGFVIDKFPISRPNLTFSTLTVSNMSPEDSSIYLCSVEVPGPETQYFGPGTRLLVL.

The genes are TRBV5-1 and TRBJ2-1, with D unresolved. Germline CDR1 reads SGHRS; CDR2 reads YFSETQ. CDR3 length: 16 amino acids. Trimming took 2 bases from V and 0 from J, leaving 12 bases between them. As DNA, the CDR3 is TGCGCCAGCAGCTTTGGTTTCTCCCTCTCCTACAATGAGCAGTTCTTC. Amino acids: CASSFGFSLSYNEQFF.

Concerning this clone: Its ends do not fully match the called genes, so a read error is possible. J is TRBJ1-1 and V is TRBV28, with TRBD1 identical over 11 bases. The CDR3 sequence is 14 residues long. Germline V CDR1 and CDR2: MDHEN, SYDVKM. Here the CDR3 reads CASSFRDRGRAWGF. In DNA form, the CDR3 reads TGTGCCAGCAGTTTTCGGGACAGGGGGAGGGCTTGGGGCTTT.

The CDR3 coding sequence is TGTGCCAGCAGTGAAAGGAGCCAGGTTGAGAGCTATGGCTACACCTTC. It codes for CASSERSQVESYGYTF. This chain links TRBV6-1 with TRBJ1-2; the D is unclear. Trimming took 2 bases from V and 4 from J, leaving 17 bases between them. This CDR3 is built from 16 residues. CDR1 and CDR2 from the germline V gene are MNHNS and SASEGT.

Remarks on this clone: Additional DNA sequences in this sample encode the identical CDR3. This chain connects TRBV5-6 to TRBJ2-7, with D unclear. Germline CDR1 SGHDT, CDR2 YYEEEE. V lost 5 bases and J lost 5, with 8 bases in between. The CDR3 spans 11 residues. The chain's CDR3 is CASSITDEQYF. The CDR3 nucleotides read TGTGCCAGCAGTATCACGGACGAGCAGTACTTC.

This chain uses TRBV19 with TRBJ2-1; D gene uncertain. With 0 bases removed from V and 5 bases from J, the gap between germline ends came to 5 bases. CDR3 length: 13 residues. The germline gives CDR1 LNHDA, CDR2 SQIVND (reference sequence). The CDR3 coding sequence is TGTGCCAGTAGTATAGATCCTCACAATGAGCAGTTCTTC. As protein: CASSIDPHNEQFF.

The rearrangement links TRBV23-1 to TRBJ1-5, with 7 bases fitting TRBD1. TRBV23-1 belongs to the ORF category, with a function that is uncertain. The ends lost 7 bases at V and 6 bases at J; junction bases unmatched: 9. The CDR3 runs 14 residues. The CDR3 is CASITLGGRQPQHF. The CDR3 nucleotides are TGCGCCAGCATTACGTTAGGGGGCCGTCAGCCCCAGCATTTT.

This chain uses TRBV6-5 with TRBJ2-5, with D maybe TRBD2 (6 bases). The DNA end lines up better with TRBJ2-7; the J call may be wrong. Germline CDR1 MNHEY, CDR2 SVGAGI. CDR3 length equals 13 residues. For the CDR3, the DNA is TGTGCCAGCAGTGCGGGAACTTGGGGCGAGCAGTACTTC. Its translation: CASSAGTWGEQYF.

V and J are TRBV15 and TRBJ2-1; 12 positions agree with TRBD2. The germline gives CDR1 LNHNV, CDR2 YYDKDF (reference sequence). The CDR3 runs to 19 residues. V shed 3 bases and J 4 bases; nucleotides not matched to a gene: 13. The CDR3: CATSSRFLAGGPEYNEQFF. The CDR3 DNA follows: TGTGCCACCAGCAGCAGGTTTCTAGCGGGAGGGCCGGAGTACAATGAGCAGTTCTTC.

The chain combines TRBV10-2 with TRBJ2-2; D perhaps matches TRBD1 (5 bases). CDR3 length equals 17 residues. Per germline, CDR1 WSHSY and CDR2 SAAADI. The V end was cut by 4 bases, the J end by 0 bases, with 15 bases between. This CDR3 reads CASSGVTAHSNTGELFF. CDR3 nucleotides: TGCGCCAGCAGTGGGGTGACAGCGCATTCGAACACCGGGGAGCTGTTTTTT.